This TCR beta chain was captured in a study of T cell responses to AZD1222 COVID-19 vaccine. Study-wide findings and caveats: Vaccine-related CD4 TCRs covered spike, predominating at 160-218 and 743-854. A reported finding is that nearly half of spike-specific TCRs target unmutated variant regions. Donors were chiefly white British, with a greater number of females, and clonal diversity was perhaps underestimated.

Concerning this clone itself: Its target is unknown.

Assay used: immunoSEQ multiplex PCR; TCRdb lists only in-frame clones, some missing. The data hold 98,000 or so clones, with roughly 89% observed a single time. The sample was peripheral blood, taken on day 0 of MenACWY control vaccination. This TCR derives from an adult in good health.

The chain's CDR3 is CASSLLAEGTYEQYF. Written as DNA, the CDR3 is TGTGCCAGCAGCCTCTTGGCAGAGGGAACCTACGAGCAGTACTTC. This rearrangement joins TRBV28 to TRBJ2-7; D perhaps matches TRBD2 (5 bases). Germline V lookup: CDR1 MDHEN, CDR2 SYDVKM. Trimming stripped 6 bases from V and 2 bases from J, with 17 bases between. This CDR3 has 15 residues. Full variable domain (remainder filled in from reference TRBV28 and TRBJ2-7): DVKVTQSSRYLVKRTGEKVFLECVQDMDHENMFWYRQDPGLGLRLIYFSYDVKMKEKGDIPEGYSVSREKKERFSLILESASTNQTSMYLCASSLLAEGTYEQYFGPGTRLTVT.